The 26 T cell receptor beta chains below were found in one sample sequenced in a study of Ad26.COV2.S vaccination and SARS-CoV-2 variants. TCRdb keeps only in-frame clones here, not all; method: immunoSEQ multiplex PCR. This table has just over 350,000 clones, about 92% appearing once. The specimen was peripheral blood, collected after recovery from COVID-19. The origin of the receptors is a human donor who had recovered from COVID-19.

The genes are TRBV19 and TRBJ1-3; D not resolved. The CDR3 sequence is 12 residues long. The germline V and J ends were trimmed by 3 bases and 3 bases, with 3 bases remaining between them. Per the germline V gene, CDR1 is LNHDA and CDR2 is SQIVND (reference sequence). The CDR3 loop is CASSINGNTIYF. The DNA for the CDR3 is TGTGCCAGTAGTATTAATGGAAACACCATATATTTT.

The chain carries TRBV12-5 and TRBJ1-1; D might be TRBD1 (6 bases). This CDR3 is 16 amino acids long. Germline CDR1 LGHNT, CDR2 FRNRAP. V dropped 5 bases and J dropped 3 bases, with 19 bases sitting between them. CDR3 in amino acids: CASGDTTDSLHTEAFF. CDR3 nucleotides: TGTGCTAGTGGTGATACTACGGACAGTCTTCACACTGAAGCTTTCTTT.

The rearrangement uses TRBV5-6 and TRBJ2-7; 11 nucleotides agree with TRBD2. The CDR3 loop spans 15 amino acids. V trimming: 3 bases; J trimming: 6 bases; junction bases outside the gene matches: 8. Germline V gives CDR1 SGHDT, CDR2 YYEEEE. The CDR3 coding sequence is TGTGCCAGCAGCTCCCATAGCGGGGGGGGGAGCGAGCAGTACTTC. This gives the protein CASSSHSGGGSEQYF.

V gene TRBV5-1 combines with J gene TRBJ1-1; 8 bases align to TRBD1. V gave up 4 bases and J gave up 1 base; unmatched junction bases: 9. Germline V gene data show CDR1 as SGHRS and CDR2 as YFSETQ. This CDR3 is 16 amino acids long. This CDR3 is CASSQDRVFWNTEAFF. Written as DNA, the CDR3 is TGCGCCAGCAGCCAGGACAGGGTTTTTTGGAACACTGAAGCTTTCTTT.

The chain is built from TRBV4-1 and TRBJ2-1, with 9 bases that match TRBD2. The germline CDR1 and CDR2 sequences are MGHRA and YSYEKL. The CDR3 sequence is 17 residues long. J gave up 8 bases and V 4 bases, and 15 bases lay outside the gene matches. Here the CDR3 DNA reads TGCGCCAGCAGCCTCTTTGCGGGGGGGGGCCGGAGGGATGAGCAGTTCTTC. Protein: CASSLFAGGGRRDEQFF.

The chain combines TRBV6-5 with TRBJ1-2; 9 bases are a match to TRBD1. Unmatched junction bases numbered 4, after V lost 5 bases and J lost 6 bases. This CDR3 is 13 amino acids long. Germline V gives CDR1 MNHEY, CDR2 SVGAGI. The CDR3 DNA follows: TGTGCCAGCAGTCGCGGGACAGGGAATGGCTACACCTTC. Encoded protein: CASSRGTGNGYTF.

The chain employs TRBV28 and TRBJ2-7, with a tentative D call TRBD2 (7 bases). V was shortened by 6 bases and J by 1 base, with 19 bases between the two germline ends. CDR1 is MDHEN and CDR2 is SYDVKM in the germline V gene. This CDR3 region has 16 residues. CDR3 protein: CASSKSKGGRSYEQYF. The CDR3 region has the DNA TGTGCCAGCAGCAAAAGTAAGGGGGGGAGATCCTACGAGCAGTACTTC.

This chain links TRBV21-1 with TRBJ2-2; the D call in the table, TRBD2, was not verified against the DNA. TRBV21-1 corresponds to a pseudogene. CDR3 length: 15 amino acids. CDR3 residues: CASSQAGGDTGELFF. CDR3 in DNA: TGTGCCAGCAGTCAGGCGGGGGGAGACACCGGGGAGCTGTTTTTT.

This clone was seen a single time. The rearrangement joins TRBV12-3 or TRBV12-4 to TRBJ2-5; D not resolved. The CDR3 length is 11 residues. V dropped 3 bases and J dropped 5 bases, with 4 bases sitting between them. The CDR3: CASSLIETQYF. CDR3 DNA sequence: TGTGCCAGCAGTTTGATCGAGACCCAGTACTTC.

The chain is built from TRBV5-4 and TRBJ2-7; TRBD2 agrees at 9 bases. Losses at the gene ends were 3 bases for V and 7 bases for J; bases not matched to a gene: 8. The germline V gene encodes CDR1 SGHNT and CDR2 YYREEE (reference sequence). This CDR3 has 14 residues. As DNA, the CDR3 is TGTGCCAGCAGCTCTAGCGGGGCTGGGGTTGAGCAGTACTTC. This translates into CASSSSGAGVEQYF.

The chain carries TRBV9 and TRBJ2-7, with TRBD2 matching over 13 bases. The germline gives CDR1 SGDLS, CDR2 YYNGEE. The junction had 7 bases not matched to a gene; V was cut back by 4 bases and J by 6 bases. CDR3 size: 15 residues. The CDR3 region is CASSPRTSGGSEQYF. Written as DNA, the CDR3 is TGTGCCAGCAGCCCGCGGACTAGCGGGGGCTCCGAGCAGTACTTC.

The rearrangement links TRBV11-2 to TRBJ1-1; TRBD1 aligns across 7 bases. This CDR3 has 13 residues. Trimming at V came to 5 bases and at J to 4 bases, leaving 4 bases not matched to a gene. Germline-derived CDR1 and CDR2 are SGHAT and FQNNGV. The CDR3 is CASSLTGATEAFF. CDR3 sequence (DNA): TGTGCCAGCAGCCTAACAGGGGCCACTGAAGCTTTCTTT.

The chain links TRBV18 to TRBJ1-1; D not resolved. V was shortened by 2 bases and J by 3 bases, with 13 bases between the two germline ends. The germline V gene has CDR1 KGHSH and CDR2 LQKENI. The length of the CDR3 is 15 residues. CDR3: CASSPSTGVYTEAFF. The DNA of the CDR3 is TGTGCCAGCTCACCATCCACCGGAGTTTACACTGAAGCTTTCTTT. Full variable domain (remainder filled in from reference TRBV18 and TRBJ1-1): NAGVMQNPRHLVRRRGQEARLRCSPMKGHSHVYWYRQLPEEGLKFMVYLQKENIIDESGMPKERFSAEFPKEGPSILRIQQVVRGDSAAYFCASSPSTGVYTEAFFGQGTRLTVV.

The gene calls are TRBV5-6 and TRBJ1-1, with TRBD1 as a possible D gene (5 bases). This CDR3 region has 14 residues. The V gene lost 0 bases and the J gene lost 1 base, with 7 bases spanning the gap. Germline-derived CDR1 and CDR2 are SGHDT and YYEEEE. The CDR3 bases are TGTGCCAGCAGCTTGGTCGGGGGGAACACTGAAGCTTTCTTT. The encoded protein is CASSLVGGNTEAFF.

As for this clone: Other DNA variants within this sample encode the same CDR3. The rearrangement joins TRBV9 to TRBJ1-2; no reliable D call. The germline CDR1 and CDR2 sequences are SGDLS and YYNGEE. Trimming pared 2 bases from V and 2 bases from J, leaving 7 bases between. The CDR3 is 13 amino acids. Written as DNA, the CDR3 is TGTGCCAGCAGCGTGGACCGAAACTATGGCTACACCTTC. Residues: CASSVDRNYGYTF.

The rearrangement uses TRBV5-6 and TRBJ2-5; 14 bases align to TRBD2. Trimming cost V 5 bases and J 1 base; bases outside gene matches: 7. The CDR3 is 17 residues long. Germline assignment: CDR1 SGHDT and CDR2 YYEEEE. Here the CDR3 reads CASSSQGTSGSQETQYF. DNA of the CDR3: TGTGCCAGCAGTTCACAAGGGACTAGCGGGAGCCAAGAGACCCAGTACTTC.

This chain connects TRBV5-5 to TRBJ2-5; no clear D. The V gene's germline CDR1 is SGHKS and CDR2 YYEKEE (reference sequence). The CDR3 consists of 15 residues. Trimming left V 3 bases short and J 5 bases short, with 17 bases between. The CDR3 sequence is CASSYSIQRLETQYF. The CDR3 DNA reads as TGTGCCAGCAGCTACTCCATTCAGAGGCTTGAGACCCAGTACTTC. The full variable domain, its missing parts supplied by reference TRBV5-5 and TRBJ2-5, is DAGVTQSPTHLIKTRGQQVTLRCSPISGHKSVSWYQQVLGQGPQFIFQYYEKEERGRGNFPDRFSARQFPNYSSELNVNALLLGDSALYLCASSYSIQRLETQYFGPGTRLLVL.

V usage is TRBV29-1 and J usage is TRBJ1-2; D gene uncertain. V lost 1 base to trimming and J lost 7 bases, with 7 bases between them. There are 11 residues in the CDR3. Germline V gene data show CDR1 as SQVTM and CDR2 as ANQGSEA. The CDR3 DNA follows: TGCAGCGTTGAAGTCTATGGTGGCTACACCTTC. This encodes CSVEVYGGYTF.

This chain joins TRBV2 and TRBJ2-2, with D uncertain. CDR1 and CDR2 from the germline V gene are SNHLY and FYNNEI. This CDR3 comprises 15 residues. V was cut by 6 bases and J by 1 base, with 12 bases left in between. In nucleotides, the CDR3 is TGTGCCAGCAGCGGGCAGGATGGGAACACCGGGGAGCTGTTTTTT. This gives the protein CASSGQDGNTGELFF.

This clone appeared a few times. The V call is TRBV2, the J call TRBJ1-5, with D unclear. In germline, CDR1 is SNHLY, CDR2 FYNNEI. Trimming shortened V by 8 bases and J by 0 bases, and 14 bases separated the two germline ends. The CDR3 runs 15 residues. CDR3 sequence reads: CASSSESTSNQPQHF. The CDR3 DNA sequence: TGTGCCAGCTCATCCGAGTCCACTAGCAATCAGCCCCAGCATTTT.

The CDR3 reads CASNPDRGHTNYGYTF. CDR3 nucleotide sequence: TGTGCCAGCAACCCAGACAGGGGGCATACCAACTATGGCTACACCTTC. The chain couples TRBV6-2 or TRBV6-3 to TRBJ1-2; 10 bases fit TRBD1. After removal of 7 bases from V and 2 bases from J, the junction contained 10 bases not matched to a gene. Germline lookup yields CDR1 MNHEY and CDR2 SVGEGT. This CDR3 is 16 amino acids long.

The chain carries TRBV14 and TRBJ2-3; 11 nucleotides match TRBD2. Germline CDR1 SGHDN, CDR2 FVKESK. V lost 0 bases, J lost 0 bases, and 5 bases stayed unmatched. The CDR3 covers 18 residues. The CDR3: CASSQDTSGGTSTDTQYF. Here the CDR3 DNA reads TGTGCCAGCAGCCAAGATACTAGCGGGGGTACGAGCACAGATACGCAGTATTTT.

The genes are TRBV3-1 (or the pseudogene TRBV3-2) and TRBJ2-3; D ambiguous. V shed 0 bases and J shed 6 bases, with 10 bases lying between them. The germline gives CDR1 LGHDT, CDR2 YNNKEL (reference sequence). The CDR3 has 14 residues. In DNA, the CDR3 is TGTGCCAGCAGCCAAGAGGTATCGCGGGATACGCAGTATTTT. It is translated as CASSQEVSRDTQYF.

The chain uses TRBV19 and TRBJ1-5, with 7 positions matching TRBD1. Trimming cost V 10 bases and J 3 bases; bases outside gene matches: 6. CDR3 length: 13 residues. In germline, CDR1 is LNHDA, CDR2 SQIVND (reference sequence). The CDR3 sequence is CATRDRVNQPQHF. For the CDR3, the DNA is TGTGCCACTAGAGACAGGGTCAATCAGCCCCAGCATTTT.

The chain links TRBV5-4 to TRBJ1-1, with D hard to call. CDR1 is SGHNT and CDR2 is YYREEE in the germline V gene (reference sequence). The CDR3 length is 14 residues. With 4 bases removed from V and 3 bases from J, the gap between germline ends came to 13 bases. The CDR3 protein is CASSPDVSYTEAFF. The CDR3 DNA follows: TGTGCCAGCAGCCCGGATGTCAGCTACACTGAAGCTTTCTTT.

J is TRBJ2-1 and V is TRBV2, with 12 bases lining up with TRBD2. The germline CDR1 and CDR2 sequences are SNHLY and FYNNEI. V was pared by 1 base and J by 0 bases, with 1 base of the junction left unmatched. The CDR3 is made up of 17 amino acids. CDR3 in amino acids: CASSEGTSGASYNEQFF. CDR3 sequence (DNA): TGTGCCAGCAGTGAAGGGACTAGCGGGGCCTCCTACAATGAGCAGTTCTTC.